These 11 T cell receptor beta chains were all obtained from the same sample, sequenced in a study of blood T cell repertoires in COVID-19. Using immunoSEQ multiplex PCR, the repertoire was profiled, and TCRdb retains in-frame clones only, with some absent. The data hold about 130,000 clones, with about 86% observed a single time. Sequencing input: PBMCs or T cells enriched from blood (not recorded which). These receptors were obtained from a man over 45 who had recovered from COVID-19.

The V gene is TRBV5-5, the J gene TRBJ2-7, with TRBD2 matching over 10 bases. The germline V gene encodes CDR1 SGHKS and CDR2 YYEKEE (reference sequence). V shed 1 base and J 1 base; nucleotides not matched to a gene: 14. There are 19 residues in the CDR3. For the CDR3, the DNA is TGTGCCAGCAGCTTGTTCAATATCCTTAGCGGGGGGCCTTCCTACGAGCAGTACTTC. Translation gives CASSLFNILSGGPSYEQYF.

The chain uses TRBV5-5 and TRBJ1-1; no clear D gene. This CDR3 spans 15 amino acids. The ends were cut back, 4 bases at V and 8 bases at J, with 21 bases in the middle. Germline values: CDR1 SGHKS, CDR2 YYEKEE (reference sequence). The CDR3 here is CASSQDGQTPSEAFF. CDR3 DNA: TGTGCCAGCAGCCAGGATGGGCAAACGCCCTCCGAAGCTTTCTTT.

The V and J genes are TRBV11-2 and TRBJ1-1; 8 nucleotides match TRBD1. Germline CDR1 and CDR2: SGHAT and FQNNGV. V shed 1 base and J 2 bases; nucleotides not matched to a gene: 3. The CDR3 is 15 amino acids. The CDR3 here is CASSLVGTGNTEAFF. The CDR3 DNA reads TGTGCCAGCAGCTTAGTCGGGACAGGCAACACTGAAGCTTTCTTT.

The rearrangement joins TRBV7-3 to TRBJ2-1, with TRBD1 identical over 7 bases. With 5 bases clipped from V and 6 bases from J, the junction kept 4 bases outside the gene matches. Germline values: CDR1 SGHTA, CDR2 FQGTGA. The CDR3 extends over 13 amino acids. The CDR3 reads CASSLGQVNEQFF. The CDR3 bases are TGTGCCAGCAGCCTCGGACAGGTCAATGAGCAGTTCTTC. The full variable domain, with the rest looked up from reference TRBV7-3 and TRBJ2-1, is GAGVSQTPSNKVTEKGKYVELRCDPISGHTALYWYRQSLGQGPEFLIYFQGTGAADDSGLPNDRFFAVRPEGSVSTLKIQRTERGDSAVYLCASSLGQVNEQFFGPGTRLTVL.

The chain uses TRBV4-1 and TRBJ1-3; TRBD1 is a possible D gene (5 bases). CDR1 MGHRA and CDR2 YSYEKL come from the germline V gene. This CDR3 region has 15 residues. Trimming removed 3 bases at V and 9 bases at J, with 18 bases between. The CDR3 here is CASSQGQHQVGTIYF. In nucleotides, the CDR3 is TGCGCCAGCAGCCAGGGGCAGCACCAGGTTGGCACCATATATTTT.

Regarding this clone: The junction does not match germline at one end; this may be a read error. The chain links TRBV7-7 to TRBJ2-5, with D unclear. The CDR3 is made up of 11 amino acids. Germline CDR1 reads SSHAT; CDR2 reads FNYEAQ (reference sequence). The CDR3 reads CASSPSETQYF. CDR3 DNA: TGTGCTAGCAGCCCGTCAGAGACCCAGTACTTC.

This chain connects TRBV18 to TRBJ1-4; tentatively, D is TRBD1 (5 bases). V was pared by 6 bases and J by 7 bases, with 18 bases between. The CDR3 contains 15 residues. Germline V CDR1 and CDR2: KGHSH, LQKENI. In nucleotides, the CDR3 is TGTGCCAGCTCGGCGGGGCGAACCGCGCGTGAAAAACTGTTTTTT. Its protein is CASSAGRTAREKLFF. The full variable domain, with the rest looked up from reference TRBV18 and TRBJ1-4, is NAGVMQNPRHLVRRRGQEARLRCSPMKGHSHVYWYRQLPEEGLKFMVYLQKENIIDESGMPKERFSAEFPKEGPSILRIQQVVRGDSAAYFCASSAGRTAREKLFFGSGTQLSVL.

A few counts support this clone. The chain links TRBV5-6 to TRBJ1-6; maybe TRBD1 (5 bases). From germline, CDR1 is SGHDT and CDR2 YYEEEE. Between the trimmed V and J ends, which lost 4 bases and 14 bases, there was a span of 25 bases. The CDR3 contains 16 residues. The CDR3 region is CASSQARTIESSALHF. CDR3 nucleotides: TGTGCCAGCAGCCAGGCCCGGACAATAGAGTCCTCGGCCCTCCACTTT.

J is TRBJ2-2 and V is TRBV9; D unclear. Germline-derived CDR1 and CDR2 are SGDLS and YYNGEE. Between the trimmed V and J ends, which lost 4 bases and 1 base, there was a span of 5 bases. The CDR3 spans 13 residues. The CDR3 sequence is CASSPQNTGELFF. In nucleotides, the CDR3 is TGTGCCAGCAGCCCCCAGAACACCGGGGAGCTGTTTTTT.

V usage is TRBV7-2 and J usage is TRBJ2-5; D ambiguous. V lost 2 bases, J lost 5 bases, and 6 bases lay in between. Germline CDR1 and CDR2: SGHTA and FQGNSA. The CDR3 extends over 12 amino acids. CDR3 coding DNA: TGTGCCAGCAGCTTATTGCGGGAGACCCAGTACTTC. Its translation is CASSLLRETQYF.

The gene calls are TRBV9 and TRBJ1-4, with D possibly TRBD1 on 6 matching bases. The V end was cut by 4 bases, the J end by 4 bases, with 11 bases between. Germline V lookup: CDR1 SGDLS, CDR2 YYNGEE. CDR3 length: 14 residues. The CDR3 region is CASSSRQDNEKLFF. Written as DNA, the CDR3 is TGTGCCAGCAGCTCCAGACAGGATAATGAAAAACTGTTTTTT.